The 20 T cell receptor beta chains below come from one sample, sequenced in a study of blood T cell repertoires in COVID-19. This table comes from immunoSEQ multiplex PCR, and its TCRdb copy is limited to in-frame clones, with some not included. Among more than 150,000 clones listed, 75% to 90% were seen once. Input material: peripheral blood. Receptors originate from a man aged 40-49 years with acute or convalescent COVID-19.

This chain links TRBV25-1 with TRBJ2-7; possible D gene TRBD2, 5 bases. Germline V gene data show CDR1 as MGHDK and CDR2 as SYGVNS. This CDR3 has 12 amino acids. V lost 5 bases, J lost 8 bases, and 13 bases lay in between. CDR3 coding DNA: TGTGCCAGCAGTAAAGTAGGGAGTCAGCAGTACTTC. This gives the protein CASSKVGSQQYF.

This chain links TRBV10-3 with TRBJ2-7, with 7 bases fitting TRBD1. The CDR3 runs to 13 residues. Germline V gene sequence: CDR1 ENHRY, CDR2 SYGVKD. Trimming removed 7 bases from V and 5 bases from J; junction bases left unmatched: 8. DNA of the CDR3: TGTGCCATCACCCCGACAGGGTACAACGAGCAGTACTTC. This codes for CAITPTGYNEQYF.

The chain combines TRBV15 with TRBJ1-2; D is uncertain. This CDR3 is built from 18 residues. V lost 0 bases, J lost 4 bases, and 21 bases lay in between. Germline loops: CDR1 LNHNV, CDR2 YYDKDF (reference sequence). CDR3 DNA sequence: TGTGCCACCAGCAGAGATCTCGGGCCTGGAGGCGGTACCTATGGCTACACCTTC. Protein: CATSRDLGPGGGTYGYTF.

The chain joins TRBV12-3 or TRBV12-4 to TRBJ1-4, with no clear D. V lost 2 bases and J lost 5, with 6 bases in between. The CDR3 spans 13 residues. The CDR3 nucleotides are TGTGCCAGCAGTTTAACAGAGAATGAAAAACTGTTTTTT. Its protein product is CASSLTENEKLFF.

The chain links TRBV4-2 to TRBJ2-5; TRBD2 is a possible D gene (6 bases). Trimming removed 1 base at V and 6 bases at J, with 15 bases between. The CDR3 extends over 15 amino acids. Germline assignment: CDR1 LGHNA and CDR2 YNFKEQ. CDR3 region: CASSQVEGTIQTQYF. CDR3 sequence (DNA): TGTGCCAGCAGCCAAGTGGAGGGTACCATTCAGACCCAGTACTTC.

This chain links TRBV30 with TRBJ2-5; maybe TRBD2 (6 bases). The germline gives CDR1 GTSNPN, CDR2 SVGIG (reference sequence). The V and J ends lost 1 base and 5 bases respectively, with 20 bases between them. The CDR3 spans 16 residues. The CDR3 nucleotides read TGTGCCTGGAGTGGGGGGGTAGGGACGGTCCGGGAGACCCAGTACTTC. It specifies CAWSGGVGTVRETQYF.

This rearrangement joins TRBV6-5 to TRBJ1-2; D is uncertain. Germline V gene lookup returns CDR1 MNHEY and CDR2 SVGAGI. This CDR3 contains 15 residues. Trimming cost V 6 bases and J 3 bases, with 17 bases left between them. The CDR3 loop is CASSLPAPGYYGYTF. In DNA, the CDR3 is TGTGCCAGCAGCTTACCCGCCCCGGGATACTATGGCTACACCTTC.

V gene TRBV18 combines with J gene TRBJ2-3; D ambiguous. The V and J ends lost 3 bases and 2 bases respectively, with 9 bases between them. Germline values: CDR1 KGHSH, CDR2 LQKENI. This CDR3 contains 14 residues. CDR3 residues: CASSPKEHTDTQYF. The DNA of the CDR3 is TGTGCCAGCTCACCCAAGGAGCACACAGATACGCAGTATTTT.

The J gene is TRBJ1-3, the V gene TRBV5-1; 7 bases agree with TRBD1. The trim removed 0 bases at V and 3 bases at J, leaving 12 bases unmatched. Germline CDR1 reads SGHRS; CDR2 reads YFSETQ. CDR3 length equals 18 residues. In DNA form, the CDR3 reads TGCGCCAGCAGCTTGGGTGACAGGGAAATCTCGGGTGGAAACACCATATATTTT. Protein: CASSLGDREISGGNTIYF.

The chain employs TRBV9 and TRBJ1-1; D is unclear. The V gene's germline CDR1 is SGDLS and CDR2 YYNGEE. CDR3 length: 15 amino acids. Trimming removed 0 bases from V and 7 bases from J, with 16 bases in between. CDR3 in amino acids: CASSVDSRLGDEAFF. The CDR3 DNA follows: TGTGCCAGCAGCGTAGATTCCCGCCTGGGAGATGAAGCTTTCTTT. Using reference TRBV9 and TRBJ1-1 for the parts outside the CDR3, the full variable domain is DSGVTQTPKHLITATGQRVTLRCSPRSGDLSVYWYQQSLDQGLQFLIQYYNGEERAKGNILERFSAQQFPDLHSELNLSSLELGDSALYFCASSVDSRLGDEAFFGQGTRLTVV.

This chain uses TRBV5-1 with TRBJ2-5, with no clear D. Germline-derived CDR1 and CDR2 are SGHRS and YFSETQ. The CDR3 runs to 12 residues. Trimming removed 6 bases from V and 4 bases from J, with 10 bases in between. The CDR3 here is CASTILGETQYF. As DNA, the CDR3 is TGCGCCAGCACCATCCTCGGAGAGACCCAGTACTTC.

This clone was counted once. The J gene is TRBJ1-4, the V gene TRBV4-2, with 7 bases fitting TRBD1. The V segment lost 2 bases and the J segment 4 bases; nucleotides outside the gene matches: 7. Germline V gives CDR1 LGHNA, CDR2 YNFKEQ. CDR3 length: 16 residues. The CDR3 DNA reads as TGTGCCAGCAGCCAACCCGGGACAGTTAGTAATGAAAAACTGTTTTTT. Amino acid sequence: CASSQPGTVSNEKLFF.

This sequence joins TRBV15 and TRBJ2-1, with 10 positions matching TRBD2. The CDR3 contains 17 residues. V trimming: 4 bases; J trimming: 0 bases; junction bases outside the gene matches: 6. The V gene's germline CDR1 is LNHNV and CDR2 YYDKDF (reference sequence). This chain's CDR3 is CATSKGLAAHSYNEQFF. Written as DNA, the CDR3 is TGTGCCACCAGCAAAGGACTAGCGGCGCACTCCTACAATGAGCAGTTCTTC.

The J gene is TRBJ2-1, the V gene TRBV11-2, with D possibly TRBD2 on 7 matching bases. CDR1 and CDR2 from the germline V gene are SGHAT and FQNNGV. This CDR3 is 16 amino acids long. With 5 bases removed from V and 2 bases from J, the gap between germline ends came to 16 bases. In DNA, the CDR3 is TGTGCCAGCAGCCCGGAGGGGGGGCTCACCTACAATGAGCAGTTCTTC. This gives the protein CASSPEGGLTYNEQFF.

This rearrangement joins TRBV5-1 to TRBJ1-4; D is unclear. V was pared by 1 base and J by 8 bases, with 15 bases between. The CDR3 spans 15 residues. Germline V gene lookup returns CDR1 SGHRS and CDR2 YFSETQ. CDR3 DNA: TGCGCCAGCAGCTTGTCAGACGGAGCCTACGAAAAACTGTTTTTT. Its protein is CASSLSDGAYEKLFF.

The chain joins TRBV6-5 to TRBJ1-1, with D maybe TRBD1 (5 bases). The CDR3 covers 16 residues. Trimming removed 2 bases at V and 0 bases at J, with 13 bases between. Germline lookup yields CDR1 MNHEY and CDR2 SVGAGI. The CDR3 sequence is CASSYDSPNLNTEAFF. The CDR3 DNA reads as TGTGCCAGCAGTTACGACAGCCCGAATTTGAACACTGAAGCTTTCTTT.

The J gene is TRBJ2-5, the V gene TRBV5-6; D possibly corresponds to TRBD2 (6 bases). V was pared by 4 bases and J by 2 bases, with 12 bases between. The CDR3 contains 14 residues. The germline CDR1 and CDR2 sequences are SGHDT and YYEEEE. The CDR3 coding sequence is TGTGCCAGCAGCGAAAGTAGCGGACAAGAGACCCAGTACTTC. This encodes CASSESSGQETQYF.

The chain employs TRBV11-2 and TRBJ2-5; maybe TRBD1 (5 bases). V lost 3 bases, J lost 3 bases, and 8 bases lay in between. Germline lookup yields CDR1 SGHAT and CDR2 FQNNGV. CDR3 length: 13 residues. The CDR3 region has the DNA TGTGCCAGCAGCTTTGCAGGGAAAGAGACCCAGTACTTC. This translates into CASSFAGKETQYF.

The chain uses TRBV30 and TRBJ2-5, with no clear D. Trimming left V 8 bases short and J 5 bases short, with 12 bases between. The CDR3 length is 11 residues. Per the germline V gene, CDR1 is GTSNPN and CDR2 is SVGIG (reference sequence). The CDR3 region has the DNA TGTGCCCTAGGTTCGGCGGAGACCCAGTACTTC. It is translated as CALGSAETQYF.

DNA of the CDR3: TGTGCCAGCAGTTCCCACGAGGGACAGCAGAATCAGCCCCAGCATTTT. Translation: CASSSHEGQQNQPQHF. J is TRBJ1-5 and V is TRBV28, with 7 bases identical to TRBD1. Germline V gene lookup returns CDR1 MDHEN and CDR2 SYDVKM. V shed 4 bases and J 4 bases; nucleotides not matched to a gene: 10. The CDR3 sequence is 16 residues long.